Each of the 29 T cell receptor beta chains below was sequenced from the same sample in a study of radiation and T cells in renal cell carcinoma (dated by TCRdb to 2018 to 2020). The library was obtained by the immunoSEQ multiplex PCR assay. TCRdb mirrors the immuneACCESS table, restricted to in-frame sequences. Some clones are absent from its copies; in checked studies, under half trace to an unresolved V gene, and the reason for the others is unknown. A total of about 95,000 clones appear in this sample, approximately 86% of them only once. 6.5% to 8.5% of the sample is taken by the ten largest. The meaning of the sample's time point label: baseline pretreatment blood. What this sample's treatment or condition label stands for: 15 Gy SBRT to primary tumor, nephrectomy 4 weeks later. The sequenced sample was blood, obtained from a patient whose treatment included radiotherapy and nephrectomy. The source is a man aged 45-60 years with renal cell carcinoma.

In its sample, this clone was seen once. This sequence joins TRBV5-1 and TRBJ2-5; 9 nucleotides agree with TRBD1. Germline V gene data show CDR1 as SGHRS and CDR2 as YFSETQ. The CDR3 is made up of 15 amino acids. Germline trimming cut 3 bases from V and 5 bases from J; bases unmatched to any gene: 8. Here the CDR3 reads CASSYNTGGGETQYF. DNA of the CDR3: TGCGCCAGCAGCTACAATACAGGGGGCGGGGAGACCCAGTACTTC.

The rearrangement joins TRBV10-3 to TRBJ2-6; 11 bases are shared with TRBD1. Germline CDR1 reads ENHRY; CDR2 reads SYGVKD. V lost 8 bases to trimming and J lost 3 bases; unmatched junction nucleotides: 9. This CDR3 is 17 amino acids long. CDR3 protein: CAIDRTGGAGGANVLTF. CDR3 nucleotides: TGTGCCATCGACAGGACAGGGGGCGCGGGTGGGGCCAACGTCCTGACTTTC.

This chain joins TRBV4-2 and TRBJ2-7; no firm D call. From germline, CDR1 is LGHNA and CDR2 YNFKEQ. The CDR3 has 14 residues. V dropped 1 base and J dropped 3 bases, with 10 bases sitting between them. The CDR3 protein is CASSQGNTNYEQYF. In DNA, the CDR3 is TGTGCCAGCAGCCAAGGCAACACAAACTACGAGCAGTACTTC.

The rearrangement joins TRBV28 to TRBJ2-6, with unresolved D. The CDR3 is 16 residues long. Germline assignment: CDR1 MDHEN and CDR2 SYDVKM. V lost 3 bases and J lost 0, with 9 bases in between. CDR3 residues: CASSFLDGSGANVLTF. The CDR3 DNA sequence: TGTGCCAGCAGTTTTCTGGACGGCTCTGGGGCCAACGTCCTGACTTTC.

This clone came up a few times. The chain joins TRBV7-8 to TRBJ2-5, with no clear D. The germline gives CDR1 SGHVS, CDR2 FQNEAQ. V lost 3 bases and J lost 1, with 9 bases in between. The CDR3 covers 14 residues. The CDR3: CASSFSRTQETQYF. DNA of the CDR3: TGTGCCAGCAGCTTCAGCCGGACCCAAGAGACCCAGTACTTC.

This clone was picked up one time. The chain links TRBV6-5 to TRBJ2-1, with TRBD2 matching 10 bases. J was trimmed by 2 bases and V by 4 bases; bases with no gene match: 2. The germline V gene has CDR1 MNHEY and CDR2 SVGAGI. The CDR3 has 15 residues. The CDR3 is CASSSSGGPYNEQFF. CDR3 bases: TGTGCCAGCAGTTCTAGCGGGGGACCCTACAATGAGCAGTTCTTC.

V usage is TRBV4-1 and J usage is TRBJ1-1; D is possibly TRBD1 (5 bases). CDR1 and CDR2 from the germline V gene are MGHRA and YSYEKL. The CDR3 covers 16 residues. V was clipped by 3 bases and J by 1 base, with 15 bases between them. Written as DNA, the CDR3 is TGCGCCAGCAGCCAGAACCAGGGAGTGGGGAACACTGAAGCTTTCTTT. Protein product: CASSQNQGVGNTEAFF.

The CDR3 reads CAIRRESNYGYTF. DNA of the CDR3: TGTGCCATCAGAAGGGAAAGTAACTATGGCTACACCTTC. J is TRBJ1-2 and V is TRBV10-3; D is ambiguous. The CDR3 covers 13 residues. V gave up 6 bases and J gave up 1 base, with 9 bases separating them. Germline-derived CDR1 and CDR2 are ENHRY and SYGVKD.

This clone was seen a few times. The chain couples TRBV7-9 to TRBJ1-1; D is undetermined. Germline CDR1 SEHNR, CDR2 FQNEAQ (reference sequence). With 2 bases removed from V and 7 bases from J, the gap between germline ends came to 8 bases. This CDR3 spans 12 amino acids. CDR3 sequence: CASSLLDIEAFF. The CDR3 nucleotides read TGTGCCAGCAGCTTACTTGACATTGAAGCTTTCTTT.

The chain employs TRBV19 and TRBJ1-5; 11 positions match TRBD1. This CDR3 is built from 18 residues. V lost 6 bases to trimming and J lost 0 bases; unmatched junction nucleotides: 10. In germline, CDR1 is LNHDA, CDR2 SQIVND (reference sequence). The CDR3 nucleotides read TGTGCCAGTAGACCCCAAGGACAGGGGGCCTTTAGCAATCAGCCCCAGCATTTT. Translated: CASRPQGQGAFSNQPQHF.

The V gene is TRBV10-3, the J gene TRBJ1-4; D unclear. The CDR3 runs to 15 residues. Trimming pared 0 bases from V and 8 bases from J, leaving 13 bases between. Germline V gene sequence: CDR1 ENHRY, CDR2 SYGVKD. The CDR3 DNA follows: TGTGCCATCAGTGAGTCAGGAGGCACCGGCGAAAAACTGTTTTTT. Its translation: CAISESGGTGEKLFF.

This clone was seen only a few times. This rearrangement joins TRBV6-5 to TRBJ2-7; D perhaps matches TRBD1 (5 bases). Deletions cut 2 bases from V and 10 bases from J, with 9 bases between. CDR3 length equals 11 residues. Germline V gives CDR1 MNHEY, CDR2 SVGAGI. DNA of the CDR3: TGTGCCAGCAGTTACGCGGACACACAGTACTTC. Amino acid sequence: CASSYADTQYF.

This chain links TRBV9 with TRBJ2-7; 9 nucleotides line up with TRBD2. There are 15 residues in the CDR3. The germline gives CDR1 SGDLS, CDR2 YYNGEE. J gave up 3 bases and V 3 bases, and 7 bases lay outside the gene matches. CDR3 loop: CASSGGPAGGYEQYF. In nucleotides, the CDR3 is TGTGCCAGCAGCGGGGGACCAGCGGGGGGCTACGAGCAGTACTTC.

The chain links TRBV7-2 to TRBJ2-2, with TRBD2 identical over 11 bases. V lost 1 base to trimming and J lost 0 bases; unmatched junction nucleotides: 4. The CDR3 is made up of 18 amino acids. Per germline, CDR1 SGHTA and CDR2 FQGNSA. The CDR3 DNA reads as TGTGCCAGCAGCTTAGGGCTAGCGGGGGGCGCGAACACCGGGGAGCTGTTTTTT. Protein sequence: CASSLGLAGGANTGELFF.

This clone was picked up one time. The chain joins TRBV5-4 to TRBJ2-1; possible D gene TRBD1, 5 bases. The germline V and J ends were trimmed by 1 base and 9 bases, with 5 bases remaining between them. Germline assignment: CDR1 SGHNT and CDR2 YYREEE (reference sequence). This CDR3 is 11 amino acids long. CDR3 protein: CASSLRGEQFF. The CDR3 nucleotides read TGTGCCAGCAGCTTGAGGGGTGAGCAGTTCTTC.

The chain carries TRBV7-6 and TRBJ2-3; D is perhaps TRBD1 or TRBD2 (5 bases each). Per germline, CDR1 SGHVS and CDR2 FNYEAQ. The CDR3 is made up of 15 amino acids. Trimming took off 3 bases at V and 4 bases at J, with 14 bases between the two ends. CDR3: CASSFSGTSPDTQYF. The CDR3 DNA sequence: TGTGCCAGCAGCTTCTCCGGGACCTCCCCAGATACGCAGTATTTT.

This chain links TRBV5-1 with TRBJ1-1; D ambiguous. Germline V lookup: CDR1 SGHRS, CDR2 YFSETQ. The CDR3 extends over 15 amino acids. V gave up 4 bases and J gave up 5 bases, with 18 bases separating them. The CDR3 DNA follows: TGCGCCAGCAGCCACCTCATAGGTAGTATGACTGAAGCTTTCTTT. Translating gives CASSHLIGSMTEAFF. Together with reference TRBV5-1 and TRBJ1-1, the CDR3 gives the full variable domain: KAGVTQTPRYLIKTRGQQVTLSCSPISGHRSVSWYQQTPGQGLQFLFEYFSETQRNKGNFPGRFSGRQFSNSRSEMNVSTLELGDSALYLCASSHLIGSMTEAFFGQGTRLTVV.

The chain uses TRBV5-1 and TRBJ1-4, with 9 bases identical to TRBD1. J gave up 6 bases and V 4 bases, and 7 bases lay outside the gene matches. Germline V gives CDR1 SGHRS, CDR2 YFSETQ. The CDR3 is made up of 15 amino acids. CDR3 amino acids: CASSQTGGFYEKLFF. The CDR3 DNA reads TGCGCCAGCAGCCAGACAGGGGGGTTTTATGAAAAACTGTTTTTT.

The chain links TRBV5-1 to TRBJ2-7; TRBD2 might be the D (6 bases). The germline CDR1 and CDR2 sequences are SGHRS and YFSETQ. Trimming shortened V by 2 bases and J by 0 bases, and 9 bases separated the two germline ends. This CDR3 is built from 14 residues. CDR3 loop: CASSFTDYSYEQYF. The CDR3 region has the DNA TGCGCCAGCAGCTTCACGGACTACTCCTACGAGCAGTACTTC.

This chain joins TRBV5-5 and TRBJ1-2; no clear D gene. The germline gives CDR1 SGHKS, CDR2 YYEKEE (reference sequence). This CDR3 contains 17 residues. V lost 4 bases, J lost 6 bases, and 25 bases lay in between. In nucleotides, the CDR3 is TGTGCCAGCAGCGGACGCTTCGAGCGAGTAGATCGGAATGGCTACACCTTC. Translation gives CASSGRFERVDRNGYTF.

The chain uses TRBV10-3 and TRBJ1-1, with D possibly TRBD1 on 5 matching bases. In germline, CDR1 is ENHRY, CDR2 SYGVKD. There are 14 residues in the CDR3. The germline V and J ends were trimmed by 2 bases and 5 bases, with 12 bases remaining between them. The CDR3 spells CAISESVRETEAFF. CDR3 nucleotides: TGTGCCATCAGTGAGAGCGTCAGGGAAACTGAAGCTTTCTTT.

The chain recombines TRBV7-2 with TRBJ2-5, with 7 nucleotides matching TRBD1. The J call could be wrong; TRBJ2-7 is a better fit for the DNA end. Germline-derived CDR1 and CDR2 are SGHTA and FQGNSA. The CDR3 covers 15 residues. CDR3 bases: TGTGCCAGCAGCTTAAGGGACACAGGGGCCTACGAGCAGTACTTC. Amino acid sequence: CASSLRDTGAYEQYF.

The chain couples TRBV15 to TRBJ1-5; D is unresolved. The CDR3 is 13 residues long. Trimming cost V 5 bases and J 11 bases, with 16 bases left between them. Germline CDR1 is LNHNV and CDR2 is YYDKDF (reference sequence). CDR3 sequence reads: CATSPGLLLAQHF. In DNA form, the CDR3 reads TGTGCCACCAGCCCCGGGTTGTTATTAGCCCAGCATTTT.

The genes are TRBV2 and TRBJ2-3; 13 nucleotides match TRBD2. Trimming cost V 6 bases and J 2 bases; bases outside gene matches: 5. CDR3 size: 16 residues. CDR1 and CDR2 from the germline V gene are SNHLY and FYNNEI. CDR3 residues: CASRLLAGGVTDTQYF. CDR3 DNA: TGTGCCAGCAGGCTACTAGCGGGAGGGGTCACAGATACGCAGTATTTT.

This clone was detected only once. The rearrangement joins TRBV11-2 to TRBJ1-5, with D possibly matching TRBD1 (5 bases). Germline V CDR1 and CDR2: SGHAT, FQNNGV. The CDR3 is made up of 14 amino acids. Deletions cut 3 bases from V and 9 bases from J, with 15 bases between. The DNA of the CDR3 is TGTGCCAGCAGCTTTGGGGGGTCCGCCGGGCCCCAGCATTTT. Residues: CASSFGGSAGPQHF.

The V call is TRBV15, the J call TRBJ2-3; weak D call: TRBD1 (5 bases). This CDR3 is built from 15 residues. The ends were cut back, 1 base at V and 4 bases at J, with 12 bases in the middle. In germline, CDR1 is LNHNV, CDR2 YYDKDF (reference sequence). CDR3 residues: CATSRGLGAADTQYF. The CDR3 nucleotides are TGTGCCACCAGCAGAGGTCTAGGGGCCGCAGATACGCAGTATTTT. Full variable domain (rest looked up from reference TRBV15 and TRBJ2-3): DAMVIQNPRYQVTQFGKPVTLSCSQTLNHNVMYWYQQKSSQAPKLLFHYYDKDFNNEADTPDNFQSRRPNTSFCFLDIRSPGLGDTAMYLCATSRGLGAADTQYFGPGTRLTVL.

V and J are TRBV28 and TRBJ1-2, with D maybe TRBD1 (5 bases). V was trimmed by 6 bases and J by 2 bases, leaving 13 bases between them. Per the germline V gene, CDR1 is MDHEN and CDR2 is SYDVKM. The CDR3 totals 14 residues. This chain's CDR3 is CASRFSGGNYGYTF. CDR3 bases: TGTGCCAGCAGATTTTCTGGGGGGAACTATGGCTACACCTTC.

The V call is TRBV29-1, the J call TRBJ1-1; D not resolved. Germline assignment: CDR1 SQVTM and CDR2 ANQGSEA. V was cut by 5 bases and J by 6 bases, with 7 bases left in between. The CDR3 extends over 10 amino acids. CDR3 amino acids: CSVMRSEAFF. Written as DNA, the CDR3 is TGCAGCGTTATGAGATCTGAAGCTTTCTTT. Using reference TRBV29-1 and TRBJ1-1 for the parts outside the CDR3, the full variable domain is SAVISQKPSRDICQRGTSLTIQCQVDSQVTMMFWYRQQPGQSLTLIATANQGSEATYESGFVIDKFPISRPNLTFSTLTVSNMSPEDSSIYLCSVMRSEAFFGQGTRLTVV.

This clone was recorded a few times. The chain couples TRBV6-6 to TRBJ1-4, with TRBD1 as a possible D gene (6 bases). Germline CDR1 and CDR2: MNHNY and SVGAGI (reference sequence). Trimming removed 6 bases from V and 0 bases from J, with 14 bases in between. The CDR3 is 16 residues long. The CDR3 DNA is TGTGCCAGCAGCAGGGGCCCCACCTCAACTAATGAAAAACTGTTTTTT. Translated: CASSRGPTSTNEKLFF.